The T cell receptor (beta chain) under discussion was sequenced for a study of preoperative IRX-2 immunotherapy in early breast cancer (dated by TCRdb to between 2017 and 2020). According to the study, the label for this sample's treatment or condition signals: preoperative locoregional IRX-2 cytokine immunotherapy. The samples were obtained from a phase Ib study that tested preoperative, locoregional IRX-2 cytokine immunotherapy designed to prime immune responses. Before surgery, IRX-2 was given to the donors, who were patients with early-stage breast cancer. Library construction relied on the immunoSEQ multiplex PCR assay. TCRdb took over this immuneACCESS table, retaining in-frame rearrangements with V and J assigned. Such tables are incomplete; in checked studies, under half of the missing clones stem from an unresolved V gene, and the remainder is unexplained. The sample includes around 25,000 clones, with about 90% observed a single time. The ten largest clones capture approximately 30% of the sample.

In regard to this clone: The antigen this receptor binds is unknown. No much larger clone exists at a distance of one base, and base qualities are not known.

This TCR was sampled from a human donor with breast cancer. Source: tumor tissue, taken after IRX-2 immunotherapy.

The CDR3 sequence is CASSQGRRQGARTEAFF. Here is the DNA: TGTGCCAGCAGCCAAGGGCGACGACAGGGGGCGAGAACTGAAGCTTTCTTT. The chain is encoded by TRBV4-2 joined to TRBJ1-1; TRBD1 matches 10 bases in the middle. CDR1 and CDR2 are read off the germline V gene as LGHNA and YNFKEQ. Trimming removed 1 base from V and 5 bases from J; the gene matches leave 10 bases unexplained. The CDR3 measures 17 amino acids from cysteine to phenylalanine. Just the 51-base CDR3 DNA is kept, in frame starting at base 1.